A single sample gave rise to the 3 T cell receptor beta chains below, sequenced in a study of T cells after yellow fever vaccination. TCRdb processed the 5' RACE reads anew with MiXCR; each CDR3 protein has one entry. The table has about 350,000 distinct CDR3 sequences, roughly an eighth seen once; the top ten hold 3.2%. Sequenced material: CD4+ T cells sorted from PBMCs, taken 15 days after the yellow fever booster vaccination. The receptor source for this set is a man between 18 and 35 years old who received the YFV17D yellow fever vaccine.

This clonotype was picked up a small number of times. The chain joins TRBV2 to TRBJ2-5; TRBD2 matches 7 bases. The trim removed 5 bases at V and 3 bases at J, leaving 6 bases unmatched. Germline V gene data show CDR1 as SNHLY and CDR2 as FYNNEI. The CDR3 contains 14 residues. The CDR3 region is CASSNNGGKETQYF. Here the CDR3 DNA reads TGTGCCAGCAGTAACAACGGGGGGAAAGAGACCCAGTACTTC.

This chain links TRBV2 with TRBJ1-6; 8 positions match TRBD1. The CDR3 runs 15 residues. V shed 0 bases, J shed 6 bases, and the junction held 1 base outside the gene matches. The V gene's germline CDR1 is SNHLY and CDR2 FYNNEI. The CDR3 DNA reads TGTGCCAGCAGTGAAGCCGACAGGGGTAATTCACCCCTCCACTTT. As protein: CASSEADRGNSPLHF.

The CDR3 nucleotides are TGTGCCAGCAGTTACGGCTTGGGCTACTCCTACAATGAGCAGTTCTTC. This translates into CASSYGLGYSYNEQFF. The chain joins TRBV6-2 or TRBV6-3 to TRBJ2-1; D is undetermined. Deletions cut 2 bases from V and 0 bases from J, with 11 bases between. Per germline, CDR1 MNHEY and CDR2 SVGEGT. The CDR3 extends over 16 amino acids.